The rows below give T cell receptor beta chains drawn from one sample of a study of shared clonotypes between healthy human individuals. Assay used: immunoSEQ multiplex PCR; TCRdb lists only in-frame clones, some missing. This sample has approximately 530,000 clones, with approximately 94% found just once. The source material was naive CD4+ T cells sorted from blood. The receptors shown here come from a woman in her thirties in good health. CDR3s include the opening cysteine and the closing phenylalanine or tryptophan. The order of the fields is D gene, J gene, V gene, clone size, CDR3 DNA, CDR3 protein. A D gene is named only where the DNA matches it firmly. Rows give clone size only sometimes, using once, few, many, or a class for an expanded clone.

d_call: TRBD1
j_call: TRBJ1-2
v_call: TRBV28
clone_size: .
cdr3_nt: TGTGCCAGCAGTCCATTGCAGCATCGACAGGGATACTATGGCTACACCTTC
cdr3_aa: CASSPLQHRQGYYGYTF

d_call: .
j_call: TRBJ2-1
v_call: TRBV5-4
clone_size: .
cdr3_nt: TGTGCCAGCAGCTTGGATAGCGCCTCGTACAATGAGCAGTTCTTC
cdr3_aa: CASSLDSASYNEQFF

d_call: TRBD2
j_call: TRBJ2-1
v_call: TRBV5-1
clone_size: once
cdr3_nt: TGCGCCAGCAGGAAAGCGGGAGGAACGTTCAATGAGCAGTTCTTC
cdr3_aa: CASRKAGGTFNEQFF

d_call: TRBD1
j_call: TRBJ1-2
v_call: TRBV28
clone_size: .
cdr3_nt: TGTGCCAGCAGTGTTGACAGGGTCCGCGGCTACACCTTC
cdr3_aa: CASSVDRVRGYTF

d_call: TRBD2
j_call: TRBJ2-5
v_call: TRBV11-2
clone_size: .
cdr3_nt: TGTGCCAGCAGCTTAGGATCGACTAGCGGGACTCGAGAGACCCAGTACTTC
cdr3_aa: CASSLGSTSGTRETQYF

d_call: TRBD2
j_call: TRBJ2-1
v_call: TRBV7-8
clone_size: .
cdr3_nt: TGTGCCAGCAGCTTTAGCGGGAGAGGCTACAATGAGCAGTTCTTC
cdr3_aa: CASSFSGRGYNEQFF

d_call: TRBD2
j_call: TRBJ2-7
v_call: TRBV5-1
clone_size: .
cdr3_nt: TGCGCCAGCAGCCCCTCTAGCGGGATGTACCACGAGCAGTACTTC
cdr3_aa: CASSPSSGMYHEQYF

d_call: TRBD1
j_call: TRBJ2-3
v_call: TRBV5-1
clone_size: .
cdr3_nt: TGCGCCAGCAGCGCAGGACAGGGCACAGATACGCAGTATTTT
cdr3_aa: CASSAGQGTDTQYF

d_call: TRBD2
j_call: TRBJ2-7
v_call: TRBV7-6
clone_size: .
cdr3_nt: TGTGCCAGCAGCTTAGCGAAAGGGGGACTAGCGGGAATCGAGCAGTACTTC
cdr3_aa: CASSLAKGGLAGIEQYF

d_call: .
j_call: TRBJ2-7
v_call: TRBV5-5
clone_size: .
cdr3_nt: TGTGCCAGCAGCTTGGATGGAGGCTTCGGGAACGAGCAGTACTTC
cdr3_aa: CASSLDGGFGNEQYF

d_call: .
j_call: TRBJ2-1
v_call: TRBV9
clone_size: .
cdr3_nt: TGTGCCAGCAGCGTAGGGTCGGACAGAAACTACAATGAGCAGTTCTTC
cdr3_aa: CASSVGSDRNYNEQFF

d_call: TRBD1
j_call: TRBJ2-2
v_call: TRBV19
clone_size: .
cdr3_nt: TGTGCCACGGCGGGACAGGGGTCCGGGGAGCTGTTTTTT
cdr3_aa: CATAGQGSGELFF

d_call: .
j_call: TRBJ2-3
v_call: TRBV11-3
clone_size: .
cdr3_nt: TGTGCCAGCAGCTTAGAGGACGGGCGGGATACGCAGTATTTT
cdr3_aa: CASSLEDGRDTQYF

d_call: .
j_call: TRBJ1-3
v_call: TRBV19
clone_size: .
cdr3_nt: TGTGCCAGTAGTATGTCAGGAACTGGAAACACCATATATTTT
cdr3_aa: CASSMSGTGNTIYF

d_call: .
j_call: TRBJ1-4
v_call: TRBV2
clone_size: once
cdr3_nt: TGTGCCAGCACCATTACAACTAATGAAAAACTGTTTTTT
cdr3_aa: CASTITTNEKLFF

d_call: .
j_call: TRBJ1-1
v_call: TRBV5-8
clone_size: once
cdr3_nt: TGTGCCAGCAGCTCCCCTACGAAACCCACTGAAGCTTTCTTT
cdr3_aa: CASSSPTKPTEAFF

d_call: .
j_call: TRBJ2-1
v_call: TRBV11-2
clone_size: .
cdr3_nt: TGTGCCAGCAGCTACACCTTAGCGAGGGGTGAGCAGTTCTTC
cdr3_aa: CASSYTLARGEQFF

d_call: TRBD2
j_call: TRBJ2-7
v_call: TRBV29-1
clone_size: .
cdr3_nt: TGCAGCGTTGAACTAGCGGGAGCCACCCAGGGGGACGAGCAGTACTTC
cdr3_aa: CSVELAGATQGDEQYF

d_call: .
j_call: TRBJ2-7
v_call: TRBV2
clone_size: .
cdr3_nt: TGTGCCAGCAGTGCCGGGCGCGAGCAGTACTTC
cdr3_aa: CASSAGREQYF

d_call: TRBD1
j_call: TRBJ1-1
v_call: TRBV9
clone_size: .
cdr3_nt: TGTGCCAGCAGCGTAGAGCCGGGACAGGGGCTTGAAATTGACACTGAAGCTTTCTTT
cdr3_aa: CASSVEPGQGLEIDTEAFF

d_call: TRBD1
j_call: TRBJ1-2
v_call: TRBV9
clone_size: .
cdr3_nt: TGTGCCAGCAGCCCTAACCCTTCCGGGACAGGCGCCCGACTTAACTATGGCTACACCTTC
cdr3_aa: CASSPNPSGTGARLNYGYTF

d_call: .
j_call: TRBJ2-7
v_call: TRBV10-1
clone_size: .
cdr3_nt: TGCGCCAGCAGTCCGGGCCTCAGAGGCCACGAGCAGTACTTC
cdr3_aa: CASSPGLRGHEQYF

d_call: .
j_call: TRBJ2-7
v_call: TRBV27
clone_size: .
cdr3_nt: TGTGCCAGCAGTGCCCCCTGGGGTGGGCAGTACTTC
cdr3_aa: CASSAPWGGQYF

d_call: .
j_call: TRBJ1-2
v_call: TRBV28
clone_size: .
cdr3_nt: TGTGCCAGCAGTTTATACCTCGGGAATGGCTACACCTTC
cdr3_aa: CASSLYLGNGYTF